What follows describes a single T cell receptor (beta chain). Its antigen is not known. The data are from a study of Tregs in tolerant kidney transplant recipients. The repertoire was sequenced with immunoSEQ multiplex PCR; TCRdb's copy has only in-frame clones and lacks some. Seen here are tens of thousands of clones, approximately 80% observed once, and the top ten hold more than 2%. Trimming shortened V by 4 bases and J by 1 base, and 9 bases separated the two germline ends. Looked up from germline, CDR1 is SQVTM and CDR2 is ANQGSEA. CDR3 length equals 13 residues. This receptor was taken from a human donor in good health. The chain uses TRBV29-1 and TRBJ2-3; D perhaps matches TRBD2 (5 bases). Sequenced sample: Tregs from blood cultured with allogeneic cells. CDR3 region: CSVVWRGTDTQYF. CDR3 in DNA: TGCAGCGTTGTGTGGCGGGGCACAGATACGCAGTATTTT.